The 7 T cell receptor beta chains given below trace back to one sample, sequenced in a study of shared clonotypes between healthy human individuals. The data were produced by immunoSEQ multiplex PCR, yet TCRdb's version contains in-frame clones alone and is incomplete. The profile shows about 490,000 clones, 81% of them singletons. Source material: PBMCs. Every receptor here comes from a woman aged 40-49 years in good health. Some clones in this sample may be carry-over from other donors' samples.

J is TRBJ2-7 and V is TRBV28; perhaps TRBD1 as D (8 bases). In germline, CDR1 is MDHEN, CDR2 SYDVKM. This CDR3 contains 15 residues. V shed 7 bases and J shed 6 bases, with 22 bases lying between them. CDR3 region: CASIDGQGGAREQYF. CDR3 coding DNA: TGTGCCAGCATTGATGGACAGGGAGGGGCTCGCGAGCAGTACTTC.

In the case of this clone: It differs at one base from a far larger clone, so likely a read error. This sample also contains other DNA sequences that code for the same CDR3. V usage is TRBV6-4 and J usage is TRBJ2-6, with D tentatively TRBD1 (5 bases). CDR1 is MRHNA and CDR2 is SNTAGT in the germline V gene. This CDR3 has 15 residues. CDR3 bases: TGTGCCAGCAGTGACACGCGATCTGGGGCCAACGTCCTGACATTC. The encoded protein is CASSDTRSGANVLTF.

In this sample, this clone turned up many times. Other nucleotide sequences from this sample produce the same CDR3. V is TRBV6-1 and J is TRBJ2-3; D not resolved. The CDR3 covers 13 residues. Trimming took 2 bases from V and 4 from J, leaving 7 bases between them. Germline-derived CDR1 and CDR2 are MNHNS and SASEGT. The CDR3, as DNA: TGTGCCAGCAGTGAACAGACGCCAGATACGCAGTATTTT. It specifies CASSEQTPDTQYF.

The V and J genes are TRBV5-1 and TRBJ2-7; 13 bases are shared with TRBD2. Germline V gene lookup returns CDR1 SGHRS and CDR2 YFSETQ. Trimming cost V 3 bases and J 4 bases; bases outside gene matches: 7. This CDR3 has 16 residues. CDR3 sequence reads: CASSYGTSGTSYEQYF. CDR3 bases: TGCGCCAGCAGCTACGGGACTAGCGGGACGTCATACGAGCAGTACTTC. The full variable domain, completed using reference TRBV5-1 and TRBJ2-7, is KAGVTQTPRYLIKTRGQQVTLSCSPISGHRSVSWYQQTPGQGLQFLFEYFSETQRNKGNFPGRFSGRQFSNSRSEMNVSTLELGDSALYLCASSYGTSGTSYEQYFGPGTRLTVT.

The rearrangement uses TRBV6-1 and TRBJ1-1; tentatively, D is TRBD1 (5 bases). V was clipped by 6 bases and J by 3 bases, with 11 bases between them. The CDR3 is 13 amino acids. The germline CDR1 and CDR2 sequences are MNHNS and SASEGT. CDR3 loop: CASSLEGDTEAFF. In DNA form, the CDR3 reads TGTGCCAGCAGCCTAGAAGGGGACACTGAAGCTTTCTTT.

In DNA form, the CDR3 reads TGTGCCAGTAGTATTGGGAAGTACACTGAAGCTTTCTTT. As protein: CASSIGKYTEAFF. The V gene is TRBV19, the J gene TRBJ1-1; no clear D gene. This CDR3 is built from 13 residues. The V gene lost 3 bases and the J gene lost 3 bases, with 8 bases spanning the gap. The germline V gene encodes CDR1 LNHDA and CDR2 SQIVND (reference sequence).

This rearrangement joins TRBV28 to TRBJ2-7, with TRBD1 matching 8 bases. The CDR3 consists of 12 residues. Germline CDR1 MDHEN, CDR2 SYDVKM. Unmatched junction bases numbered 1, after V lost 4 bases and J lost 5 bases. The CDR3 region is CASSSTGDEQYF. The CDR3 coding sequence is TGTGCCAGCAGTTCGACAGGGGACGAGCAGTACTTC.